This T cell receptor beta chain was obtained from a study of blood T cell repertoires in COVID-19. Whole-study context: Acute-phase and convalescent COVID-19 samples originated in the United States, Italy and Spain. T cells, B-cell-depleted T cells, or PBMCs provided the cDNA or gDNA that served as material.

V lost 1 base to trimming and J lost 1 base, with 7 bases between them. The CDR3 is 13 residues long. In germline, CDR1 is GTSNPN, CDR2 SVGIG (reference sequence). Repertoires were generated with immunoSEQ multiplex PCR, while TCRdb's copy carries only in-frame clones and drops some. The repertoire holds 110,000 or so clones, over 80% seen once, with around 4.5% in the top ten. The genes are TRBV30 and TRBJ1-1; a weak D match, TRBD1 (5 bases). What was sequenced was peripheral blood. This clonotype originated in a woman in her 50s with acute or convalescent COVID-19. CDR3 region: CAWSGQRNTEAFF. CDR3 sequence (DNA): TGTGCCTGGAGTGGACAGAGGAACACTGAAGCTTTCTTT.